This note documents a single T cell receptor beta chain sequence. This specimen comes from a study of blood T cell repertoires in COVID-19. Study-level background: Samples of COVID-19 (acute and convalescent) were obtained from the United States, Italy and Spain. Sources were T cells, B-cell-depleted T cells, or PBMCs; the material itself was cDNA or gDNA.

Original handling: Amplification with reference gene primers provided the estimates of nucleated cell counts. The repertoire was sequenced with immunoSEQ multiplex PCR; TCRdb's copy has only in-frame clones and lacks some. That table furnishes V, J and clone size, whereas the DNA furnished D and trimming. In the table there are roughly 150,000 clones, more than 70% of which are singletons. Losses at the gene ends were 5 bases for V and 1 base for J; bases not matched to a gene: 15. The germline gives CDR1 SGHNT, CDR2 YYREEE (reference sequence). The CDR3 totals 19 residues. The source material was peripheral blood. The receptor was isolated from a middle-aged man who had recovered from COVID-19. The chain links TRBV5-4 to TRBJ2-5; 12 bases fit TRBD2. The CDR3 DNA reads TGTGCCAGCAGACGTTTTTCAGGACTAGCGGGACCTATCCAAGAGACCCAGTACTTC. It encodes CASRRFSGLAGPIQETQYF.